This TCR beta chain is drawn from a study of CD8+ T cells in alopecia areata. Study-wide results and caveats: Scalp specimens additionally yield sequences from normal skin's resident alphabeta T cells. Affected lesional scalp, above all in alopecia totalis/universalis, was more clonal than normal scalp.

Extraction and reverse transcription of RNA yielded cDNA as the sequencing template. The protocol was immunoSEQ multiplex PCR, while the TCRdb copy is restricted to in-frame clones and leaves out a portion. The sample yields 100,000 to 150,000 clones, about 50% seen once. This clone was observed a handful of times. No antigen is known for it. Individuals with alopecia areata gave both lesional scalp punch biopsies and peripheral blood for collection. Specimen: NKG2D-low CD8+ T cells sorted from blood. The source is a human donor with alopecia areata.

The CDR3 loop is CASSLSGWYEQYF. DNA for the CDR3: TGTGCCAGCAGCTTGTCAGGGTGGTACGAGCAGTACTTC. This chain uses TRBV5-6 with TRBJ2-7; a weak D match, TRBD1 (5 bases). Trimming pared 1 base from V and 4 bases from J, leaving 9 bases between. Germline V gives CDR1 SGHDT, CDR2 YYEEEE. This CDR3 contains 13 residues.